This TCR beta chain was retrieved from a study of T cell clonality in common variable immunodeficiency. Patients and controls were mostly of Caucasian heritage. Overall study findings and caveats: TCRbeta clonality was increased in CVID versus healthy controls.

Comments on this clone: Its antigen is as yet unknown. Coverage ceases 3 residues before the CDR3 finishes, and the germline J gene fills in the end.

The germline gives CDR1 LNHDA, CDR2 SQIVND (reference sequence). CDR3 size: 13 residues. Assay used: immunoSEQ multiplex PCR; TCRdb lists only in-frame clones, some missing. The profile covers 39,000 or so clones, none occurring a single time. Material: peripheral blood mononuclear cells. The source is a person aged 18 to 75 in good health. This chain links TRBV19 with TRBJ2-4, with D unclear. The sequenced CDR3 bases are TGTGCCAGTAGTATCATCAAGGGCTATGGT. It encodes CASSIIKGYG. The CDR3 reads in full as CASSIIKGYGQYF.